This paragraph covers one T cell receptor beta chain sequence. Its cognate antigen is unknown. This entry comes from a study of CD8 T cells in Susac syndrome. Study-wide points: The study's TCR sequencing and HLA analysis covered a relatively small number of individuals, and the study acknowledged this.

Stable or active relapsing-remitting multiple sclerosis, untreated and meeting revised McDonald criteria, defined the controls. TEMRA cells underwent FACS enrichment and CD8+ and CD4+ T cells underwent negative isolation. With random hexamers, 0.5 to 1 ug RNA was reverse transcribed. The method of amplification for TCR beta CDR3 was immunoSEQ multiplex PCR, covering 54 Vbeta and 13 Jbeta. TCRdb reanalysed the immunoSEQ multiplex PCR reads using MiXCR and keeps one entry per CDR3 protein. The sample shows 150,000 to 200,000 distinct CDR3 sequences, roughly 94% of them seen only once. Trimming took 5 bases from V and 0 from J, leaving 12 bases between them. This CDR3 contains 15 residues. Germline CDR1 SGHRS, CDR2 YFSETQ.

This chain connects TRBV5-1 to TRBJ1-3; possibly TRBD1 for D (6 bases). This TCR was sampled from a human donor with multiple sclerosis. The sample was CD4+ T cells from PBMCs. The CDR3 nucleotides are TGCGCCAGCAGGTCGGGACAAACCTCTGGAAACACCATATATTTT. It codes for CASRSGQTSGNTIYF.